This T cell receptor (beta chain) came from a study of shared clonotypes between healthy human individuals. Findings of the study overall: Against clonotypes common to all four donors, non-shared ones had lower generation probabilities.

The CDR3 has 18 residues. The V segment lost 5 bases and the J segment 1 base; nucleotides outside the gene matches: 16. Germline V gene data show CDR1 as MDHEN and CDR2 as SYDVKM. CD45RO-negative, CCR7-positively selected cells formed the naive CD8 fraction, excluding terminally differentiated effector memory CD45RA+ cells. Across several immunoSEQ plates, the genomic DNA of each subset was split evenly. DNA at 150 to 250 ng, roughly 30,000 T cell genomes, went into sorted-subset replicate PCRs. Measured with immunoSEQ multiplex PCR; TCRdb has only the in-frame clones, and not every one. The sample has under 1 million clones, 95% to 97% seen once. This clone was recorded only once. Its matching antigen is unknown.

The source material was naive CD8+ T cells sorted from blood. The chain employs TRBV28 and TRBJ2-5; TRBD2 matches 7 bases. This clonotype was obtained from a man aged 25-45 years in good health. The CDR3 spells CASSLSLAEPQAQETQYF. CDR3 bases: TGTGCCAGCAGTCTAAGCCTAGCGGAGCCCCAAGCCCAAGAGACCCAGTACTTC.